The rows below give T cell receptor beta chains drawn from one sample of a study of T cells after yellow fever vaccination. In TCRdb, the 5' RACE reads were re-called with MiXCR into one record per CDR3 protein. The table has under 400,000 distinct CDR3 sequences, around 10% seen once; the top ten hold roughly 18%. This sample comprised PBMCs, obtained on the day of the first yellow fever vaccination. Receptors were obtained from a man younger than 35 who received the YFV17D yellow fever vaccine. The CDR3 runs from the conserved cysteine through the conserved F or W. D genes are given only for firm matches. Size is omitted from some rows. Given values are once, few, many or a class for expanded clones.

d_call,v_call,j_call,clone_size,cdr3_nt,cdr3_aa
.,TRBV4-2,TRBJ2-2,.,TGTGCCAGCAGCCAAGATGGGCCGTACACCGGGGAGCTGTTTTTT,CASSQDGPYTGELFF
.,TRBV6-1,TRBJ2-7,.,TGTGCCAGCAGTGAAGTAGGCGACGAGCAGTACTTC,CASSEVGDEQYF
TRBD1,TRBV12-3/TRBV12-4,TRBJ2-1,few,TGTGCCAGCAGTACCACGTGGGACAGGGGGCACAATGAGCAGTTCTTC,CASSTTWDRGHNEQFF
.,TRBV7-2,TRBJ2-7,.,TGTGCCAGCAGTCCAGGAAGGAGATCATACGAGCAGTACTTC,CASSPGRRSYEQYF
TRBD1,TRBV6-2/TRBV6-3,TRBJ2-7,few,TGTGCCAGCACCCCATCCGGGACAGGGGGCTACGAGCAGTACTTC,CASTPSGTGGYEQYF
.,TRBV4-2,TRBJ2-7,few,TGTGCCAGCAGCCTTGGACTGGACGCGGCCTCCTACGAGCAGTACTTC,CASSLGLDAASYEQYF
.,TRBV5-1,TRBJ1-1,few,TGCGCCAGCAGCTGGGACCTCACTGAAGCTTTCTTT,CASSWDLTEAFF
TRBD1,TRBV2,TRBJ2-7,many,TGTGCCAGTACCGGGACAGGGGGCCACGAGCAGTACTTC,CASTGTGGHEQYF
TRBD1,TRBV6-1,TRBJ2-7,few,TGTGCCAGCAGGGGGCAGGGGGCTGACGAGCAGTACTTC,CASRGQGADEQYF
TRBD1,TRBV3-1,TRBJ1-5,.,TGTGCCAGCAGCCAAGGGCCGACAGGGCGTCTTGATTTT,CASSQGPTGRLDF
.,TRBV19,TRBJ1-2,few,TGTGCCAGTAGGGGCCGTACAGGACATGGCTACACCTTC,CASRGRTGHGYTF
TRBD1,TRBV12-3/TRBV12-4,TRBJ1-6,few,TGTGCCAGCAGTTGGGGCGACAGGGAGACACCCCTCCACTTT,CASSWGDRETPLHF
TRBD1,TRBV29-1,TRBJ2-5,.,TGCAGCGTGGGGACAGTGAGGGAGACCCAGTACTTC,CSVGTVRETQYF
.,TRBV7-9,TRBJ2-3,few,TGTGCCAGCAGCTTCGGTCAGGGGGGAGCAGATACGCAGTATTTT,CASSFGQGGADTQYF
.,TRBV6-5,TRBJ2-2,.,TGTGCCAGCAGTTACGGGGGGGGCAGGTACACCGGGGAGCTGTTTTTT,CASSYGGGRYTGELFF
.,TRBV11-2,TRBJ1-1,.,TGTGCCAGCAGCCCCAGGGGACTGAGTGAAGCTTTCTTT,CASSPRGLSEAFF
.,TRBV5-1,TRBJ2-5,few,TGCGCCAGCAGCTTGGGTACAGCTCCATATGCCGGGGGAGAGACCCAGTACTTC,CASSLGTAPYAGGETQYF
TRBD2,TRBV7-2,TRBJ2-5,.,TGTGCCAGCAGCTTCCAGCGGGGGGAAATGGAGACCCAGTACTTC,CASSFQRGEMETQYF
.,TRBV7-6,TRBJ2-1,many,TGTGCCAGCAGCTTATCACTTCAGAGCTCCTACAATGAGCAGTTCTTC,CASSLSLQSSYNEQFF
.,TRBV3-1,TRBJ2-7,.,TGTGCCAGCAGCCCTCCCAACGAGGGCTACGAGCAGTACTTC,CASSPPNEGYEQYF
.,TRBV12-3/TRBV12-4,TRBJ1-6,.,TGTGCCAGCAGTTTGATGGGGCGCGGGTCACCCCTCCACTTT,CASSLMGRGSPLHF
.,TRBV5-1,TRBJ1-2,.,TGCGCCAGCAGCTTGTCGGGGGAAACTCGGTATGGCTACACCTTC,CASSLSGETRYGYTF
.,TRBV9,TRBJ2-2,.,TGTGCCAGCAGCGTAACTGGGGGGAACACCGGGGAGCTGTTTTTT,CASSVTGGNTGELFF
.,TRBV7-2,TRBJ1-2,.,TGTGCCAGCAGCTTAGACGCTCCCTATGGCTACACCTTC,CASSLDAPYGYTF
.,TRBV5-6,TRBJ2-2,.,TGTGCCAGCAGCCAGGAGGGGCGGGGGCACCTGGACACCGGGGAGCTGTTTTTT,CASSQEGRGHLDTGELFF
TRBD2,TRBV5-1,TRBJ2-1,few,TGCGCCAGCAGCTTAAGGTTGGGGGGGAAGGATGAGCAGTTCTTC,CASSLRLGGKDEQFF
TRBD1,TRBV10-3,TRBJ1-2,few,TGTGCCATCAGCTCCGGGACAGGGTTTCTTCACTATGGCTACACCTTC,CAISSGTGFLHYGYTF
.,TRBV18,TRBJ2-1,.,TGTGCCAGCTCAAAACATGAGCAGTTCTTC,CASSKHEQFF
.,TRBV5-1,TRBJ2-3,many,TGCGCCAGCAGCTTGGTACAGCAGAGCACAGATACGCAGTATTTT,CASSLVQQSTDTQYF
.,TRBV5-1,TRBJ2-5,few,TGCGCCAGCAGCTTGGCCATGGCCGCACAAGAGACCCAGTACTTC,CASSLAMAAQETQYF
TRBD1,TRBV6-2/TRBV6-3,TRBJ2-5,.,TGTGCCAGCAGGTCCTGGGACAGGGTAAAGACCCAGTACTTC,CASRSWDRVKTQYF
.,TRBV7-6,TRBJ2-3,few,TGTGCCAGCAGCTCCCCCTGGTCCCCGGGGGCGCAAGATACGCAGTATTTT,CASSSPWSPGAQDTQYF
.,TRBV5-4,TRBJ2-5,few,TGTGCCAGCAGCTTGAAGGGAACCTATCAAGAGACCCAGTACTTC,CASSLKGTYQETQYF
TRBD1,TRBV9,TRBJ1-2,.,TGTGCCAGCAGCGTAAATACAGGGGGCGTAAGCTACACCTTC,CASSVNTGGVSYTF
.,TRBV5-4,TRBJ1-2,few,TGTGCCAGCAGCACGCCGCGGGACTCTCTCTATGGCTACACCTTC,CASSTPRDSLYGYTF
TRBD1,TRBV6-5,TRBJ2-3,few,TGTGCCAGCAGTTACACAGGACAGGGAGTGGGAACAGATACGCAGTATTTT,CASSYTGQGVGTDTQYF
.,TRBV6-2/TRBV6-3,TRBJ1-6,.,TGTGCCAGCAGTTACACCTATTACAGCTCCTATAATTCACCCCTCCACTTT,CASSYTYYSSYNSPLHF
.,TRBV7-6,TRBJ2-7,few,TGTGCCAGCAGCTTTTTTGCGGACGAGCAGTACTTC,CASSFFADEQYF
TRBD1,TRBV5-1,TRBJ1-1,many,TGCGCCAGCAGCGGGACAGGGGGGAACACTGAAGCTTTCTTT,CASSGTGGNTEAFF
.,TRBV7-9,TRBJ1-1,few,TGTGCCAGCAGCTCGATTACGGATCCGGGGAACACTGAAGCTTTCTTT,CASSSITDPGNTEAFF
TRBD2,TRBV12-3/TRBV12-4,TRBJ2-1,.,TGTGCCAGCAGACCTAGCGGTCTCAATGAGCAGTTCTTC,CASRPSGLNEQFF
.,TRBV7-3,TRBJ1-6,many,TGTGCCAGCGCTGGGGACTATAATTCACCCCTCCACTTT,CASAGDYNSPLHF
.,TRBV20-1,TRBJ1-6,.,TGCAGTGCTAGATCCGTAGGGGGGCTTGAGGCCCTCCACTTT,CSARSVGGLEALHF
.,TRBV4-1,TRBJ1-5,.,TGCGCCAGCAGCCACCACAATCAGCCCCAGCATTTT,CASSHHNQPQHF
.,TRBV7-9,TRBJ1-4,.,TGTGCCAGCAGCTTAAGAGGGGATTTTGGCGAAAAACTGTTTTTT,CASSLRGDFGEKLFF
TRBD2,TRBV11-2,TRBJ2-1,.,TGTGCCAGCAGACGGGGCGGGGGGGCTTCAGGTGAGCAGTTCTTC,CASRRGGGASGEQFF
.,TRBV5-6,TRBJ2-3,few,TGTGCCAGCAGCTTGGTGGATAATACGCAGTATTTT,CASSLVDNTQYF
.,TRBV24-1,TRBJ2-3,many,TGTGCCACCAGTGATCCTGGGACTGTCACAGATACGCAGTATTTT,CATSDPGTVTDTQYF
TRBD2,TRBV7-8,TRBJ2-1,few,TGTGCCAGCAGGCGGGAGTTAGGTGAGCAGTTCTTC,CASRRELGEQFF
TRBD2,TRBV4-3,TRBJ2-2,.,TGCGCCAGCAGCCATGGTGGTAGCGGGGGGGCAGGCGGGGAGCTGTTTTTT,CASSHGGSGGAGGELFF
.,TRBV15,TRBJ1-2,few,TGTGCCACCAGCAGAACTCTGAGCGATGGCTACACCTTC,CATSRTLSDGYTF
.,TRBV3-1,TRBJ1-4,.,TGTGCCAGCAGCCCTATCGGGAGGGAAAAACTGTTTTTT,CASSPIGREKLFF
.,TRBV5-1,TRBJ1-5,few,TGCGCCAGCAGCCCTCCCGTACATAGCAATCAGCCCCAGCATTTT,CASSPPVHSNQPQHF
.,TRBV30,TRBJ1-6,.,TGTGCCTGGACCCGGGACATGGATTCTACTGTCCACTTT,CAWTRDMDSTVHF
TRBD1,TRBV6-5,TRBJ2-5,few,TGTGCCAGCAGTTACTCGACAGGGGAAGAGACCCAGTACTTC,CASSYSTGEETQYF
.,TRBV12-3/TRBV12-4,TRBJ2-2,.,TGTGCCAGCACTCCGGCGGCAGGGAGGCACACCGGGGAGCTGTTTTTT,CASTPAAGRHTGELFF
.,TRBV4-3,TRBJ2-1,.,TGCGCCAGCAGCCAAGATGGAAGGGCCTCCTACAATGAGCAGTTCTTC,CASSQDGRASYNEQFF
TRBD2,TRBV4-3,TRBJ2-1,.,TGCGCCAGCAGCCAAGAAGAGCGGGGGTGGAATGAGCAGTTCTTC,CASSQEERGWNEQFF
.,TRBV28,TRBJ1-6,.,TGTGCCAGCTCGCAGAGGGTGGGCAGTGGAAATTCACCCCTCCACTTT,CASSQRVGSGNSPLHF
.,TRBV11-2,TRBJ1-4,.,TGTGCCAGCAGCTACGTGGATGAAAAACTGTTTTTT,CASSYVDEKLFF